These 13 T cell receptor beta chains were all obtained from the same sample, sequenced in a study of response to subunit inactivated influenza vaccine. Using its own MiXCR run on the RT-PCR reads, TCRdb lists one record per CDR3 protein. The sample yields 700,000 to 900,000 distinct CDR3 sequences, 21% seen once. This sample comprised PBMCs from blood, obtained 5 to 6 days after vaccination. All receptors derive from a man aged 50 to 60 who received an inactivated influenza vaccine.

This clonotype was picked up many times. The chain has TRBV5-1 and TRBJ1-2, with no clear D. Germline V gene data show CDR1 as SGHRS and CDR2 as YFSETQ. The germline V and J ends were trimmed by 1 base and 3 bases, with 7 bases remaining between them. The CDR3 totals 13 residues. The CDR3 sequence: CASSLSWDYGYTF. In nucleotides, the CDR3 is TGCGCCAGCAGCTTGTCCTGGGACTATGGCTACACCTTC.

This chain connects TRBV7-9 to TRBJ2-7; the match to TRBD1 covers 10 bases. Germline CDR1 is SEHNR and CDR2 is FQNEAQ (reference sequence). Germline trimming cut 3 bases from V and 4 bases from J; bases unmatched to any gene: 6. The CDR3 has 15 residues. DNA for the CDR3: TGTGCCAGCAGCTTTTTCCGGGACAGGGGTTACGAGCAGTACTTC. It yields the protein CASSFFRDRGYEQYF.

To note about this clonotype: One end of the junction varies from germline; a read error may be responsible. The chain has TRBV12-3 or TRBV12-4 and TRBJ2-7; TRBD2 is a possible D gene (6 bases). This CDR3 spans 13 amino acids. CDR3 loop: CASSRLVNYEQNF. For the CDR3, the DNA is TGTGCCAGCAGCCGACTAGTTAACTACGAGCAGAACTTC.

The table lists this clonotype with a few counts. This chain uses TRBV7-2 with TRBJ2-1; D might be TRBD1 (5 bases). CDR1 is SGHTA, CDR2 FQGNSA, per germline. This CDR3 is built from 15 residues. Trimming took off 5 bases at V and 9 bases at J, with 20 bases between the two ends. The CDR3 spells CASSPLASGFGEQFF. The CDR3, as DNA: TGTGCCAGCAGCCCCCTGGCCTCAGGGTTCGGTGAGCAGTTCTTC.

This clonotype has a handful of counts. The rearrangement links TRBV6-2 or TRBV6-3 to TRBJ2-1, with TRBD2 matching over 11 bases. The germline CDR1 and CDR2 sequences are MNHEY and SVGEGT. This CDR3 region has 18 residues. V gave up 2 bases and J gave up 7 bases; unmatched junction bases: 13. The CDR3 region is CASSYRRRLAGGQNEQFF. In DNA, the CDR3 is TGTGCCAGCAGTTACAGACGTAGGCTAGCGGGAGGTCAGAATGAGCAGTTCTTC.

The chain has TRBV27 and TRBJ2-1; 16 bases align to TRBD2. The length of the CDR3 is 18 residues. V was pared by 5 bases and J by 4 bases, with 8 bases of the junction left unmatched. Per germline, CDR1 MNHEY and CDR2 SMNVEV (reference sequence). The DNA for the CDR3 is TGTGCCAGCAGTCTGGGACTAGCGGGAGGGACGGTATACAATGAGCAGTTCTTC. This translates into CASSLGLAGGTVYNEQFF.

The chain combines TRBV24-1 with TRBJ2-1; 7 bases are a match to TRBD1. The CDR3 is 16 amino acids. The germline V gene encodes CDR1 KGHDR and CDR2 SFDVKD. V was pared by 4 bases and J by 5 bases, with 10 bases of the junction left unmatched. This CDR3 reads CATSDPRTGPNNEQFF. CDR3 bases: TGTGCCACCAGTGACCCCCGGACAGGTCCCAACAATGAGCAGTTCTTC.

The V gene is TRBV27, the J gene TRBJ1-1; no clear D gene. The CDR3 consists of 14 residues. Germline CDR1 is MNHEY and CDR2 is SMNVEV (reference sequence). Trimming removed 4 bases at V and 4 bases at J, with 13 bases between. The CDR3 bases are TGTGCCAGCAGTTCAATCGGGGTTACCACTGAAGCTTTCTTT. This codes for CASSSIGVTTEAFF.

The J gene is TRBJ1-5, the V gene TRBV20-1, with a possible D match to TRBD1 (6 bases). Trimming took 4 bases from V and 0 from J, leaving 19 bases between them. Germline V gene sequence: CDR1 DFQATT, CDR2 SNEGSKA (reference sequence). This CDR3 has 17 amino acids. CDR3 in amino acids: CSAILQGGAYSNQPQHF. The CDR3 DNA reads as TGCAGTGCTATTTTACAGGGAGGCGCCTATAGCAATCAGCCCCAGCATTTT.

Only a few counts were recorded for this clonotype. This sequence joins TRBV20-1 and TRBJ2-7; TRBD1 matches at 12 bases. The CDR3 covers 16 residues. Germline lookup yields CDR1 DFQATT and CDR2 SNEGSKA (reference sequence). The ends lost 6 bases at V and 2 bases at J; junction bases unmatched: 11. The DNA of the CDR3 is TGCAGTGCAGCCGGGACAGGGGGCCGAATCGCCTACGAGCAGTACTTC. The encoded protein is CSAAGTGGRIAYEQYF.

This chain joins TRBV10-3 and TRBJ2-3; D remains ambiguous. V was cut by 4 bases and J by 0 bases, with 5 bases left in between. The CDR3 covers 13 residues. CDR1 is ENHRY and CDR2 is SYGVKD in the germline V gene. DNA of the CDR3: TGTGCCATCAGTGGCACCAGCACAGATACGCAGTATTTT. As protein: CAISGTSTDTQYF.

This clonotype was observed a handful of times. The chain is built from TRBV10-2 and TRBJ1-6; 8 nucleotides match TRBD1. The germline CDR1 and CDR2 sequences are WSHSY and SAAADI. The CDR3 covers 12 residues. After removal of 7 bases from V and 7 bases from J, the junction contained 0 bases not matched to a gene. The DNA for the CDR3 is TGCGCCAGCAACAGGGGGAATTCACCCCTCCACTTT. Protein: CASNRGNSPLHF.

The CDR3 reads CASTPLVRARNNEQFF. DNA of the CDR3: TGTGCCAGCACCCCACTTGTCAGGGCGCGGAACAATGAGCAGTTCTTC. The chain employs TRBV6-2 or TRBV6-3 and TRBJ2-1, with D maybe TRBD1 (5 bases). CDR1 and CDR2 from the germline V gene are MNHEY and SVGEGT. The CDR3 is made up of 16 amino acids. V lost 7 bases and J 5 bases, leaving 21 bases between the germline ends.